This T cell receptor (beta chain) was captured in a study of OX40 agonist ivuxolimab in advanced cancers. Whole-study context: Ivuxolimab was administered intravenously to patients at 0.01 to 10 mg/kg every 2 weeks. Patients assigned to dose escalation were diagnosed with hepatocellular carcinoma, melanoma, renal cell or head and neck cancer. Under the entry rules, prior anti-PD-1, anti-PD-L1 or anti-CTLA-4 therapy was allowed, and roughly 43% had some.

Unmatched junction bases numbered 10, after V lost 5 bases and J lost 3 bases. The V gene's germline CDR1 is SGHNT and CDR2 YENEEA. The CDR3 has 15 residues. Profiled with immunoSEQ multiplex PCR; TCRdb holds only in-frame clones, not every one. Altogether around 40,000 clones are present, 84% being singletons, with the ten largest covering roughly 18%. The chain combines TRBV11-3 with TRBJ2-7; 7 positions agree with TRBD1. This material consisted of CD4+ or CD8+ T cells sorted from blood, taken in a trial of the OX40 agonist ivuxolimab. The origin of this receptor is an adult with an advanced solid tumor such as melanoma, head and neck, liver or kidney cancer. CDR3 in amino acids: CASSQEGQIYYEQYF. As DNA, the CDR3 is TGTGCCAGCAGCCAAGAGGGACAGATCTACTACGAGCAGTACTTC.